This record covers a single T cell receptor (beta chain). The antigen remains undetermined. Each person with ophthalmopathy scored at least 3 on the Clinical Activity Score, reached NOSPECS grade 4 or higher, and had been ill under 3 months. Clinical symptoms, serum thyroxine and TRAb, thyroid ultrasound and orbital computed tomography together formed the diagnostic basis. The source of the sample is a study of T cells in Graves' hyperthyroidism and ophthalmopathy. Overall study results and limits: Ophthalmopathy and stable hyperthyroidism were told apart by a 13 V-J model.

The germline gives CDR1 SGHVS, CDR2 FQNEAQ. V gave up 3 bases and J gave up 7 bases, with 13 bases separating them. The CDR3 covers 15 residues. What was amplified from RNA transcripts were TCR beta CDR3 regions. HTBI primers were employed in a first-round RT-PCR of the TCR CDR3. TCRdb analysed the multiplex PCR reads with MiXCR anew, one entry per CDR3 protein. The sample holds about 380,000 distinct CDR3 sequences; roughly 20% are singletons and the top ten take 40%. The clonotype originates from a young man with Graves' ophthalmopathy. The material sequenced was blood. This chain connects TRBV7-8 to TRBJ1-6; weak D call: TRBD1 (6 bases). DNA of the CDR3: TGTGCCAGCAGCTTTTTAGCTGGGGGCAATTCACCCCTCCACTTT. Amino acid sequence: CASSFLAGGNSPLHF.